The next 20 T cell receptor beta chains were all read from a single sample in a study of cytomegalovirus exposure and HLA in healthy donors. PCR amplification relied on 60 Vbeta primers (plus 13 Jbeta primers). Sequencing was performed with immunoSEQ multiplex PCR; in TCRdb, only in-frame clones are kept and a portion is missing. Among 180,000 or so clones listed, almost 80% were seen once. The sequenced material came from PBMCs. These receptors originate from a man between 50 and 59 years old in good health and CMV-seropositive.

The rearrangement links TRBV2 to TRBJ2-1, with 8 bases matching TRBD2. CDR1 is SNHLY and CDR2 is FYNNEI in the germline V gene. V was clipped by 4 bases and J by 3 bases; unmatched bases: 2. The length of the CDR3 is 14 residues. The CDR3 region has the DNA TGTGCCAGCAGTGCAAGCGGGGGCTACAATGAGCAGTTCTTC. Its translation is CASSASGGYNEQFF.

The V call is TRBV28, the J call TRBJ1-2, with 10 bases that match TRBD1. There are 13 residues in the CDR3. Germline CDR1 reads MDHEN; CDR2 reads SYDVKM. The J segment lost 6 bases and the V segment lost 10 bases, leaving 8 bases of the junction unmatched. DNA of the CDR3: TGTGCCACCAGGACAGGGGGGAGAGATGGCTACACCTTC. It specifies CATRTGGRDGYTF.

This clone was observed once. The DNA of the CDR3 is TGTGCCAGCAGCCCTACAGGGGGGACAAGCAATCAGCCCCAGCATTTT. Encoded protein: CASSPTGGTSNQPQHF. J is TRBJ1-5 and V is TRBV7-9; 8 bases are shared with TRBD1. Per germline, CDR1 SEHNR and CDR2 FQNEAQ (reference sequence). This CDR3 is built from 16 residues. Trimming cost V 5 bases and J 1 base; bases outside gene matches: 7.

The chain joins TRBV5-8 to TRBJ2-7; 11 nucleotides match TRBD1. The V gene's germline CDR1 is SGHTS and CDR2 YDEGEE. V dropped 2 bases and J dropped 3; count of bases not matched to a gene: 1. This CDR3 is 14 amino acids long. Here the CDR3 DNA reads TGTGCCAGCAGCTTAGGGACAGGGGGCTACGAGCAGTACTTC. Translated, it gives CASSLGTGGYEQYF.

The chain uses TRBV6-1 and TRBJ2-7, with 8 bases matching TRBD1. The CDR3 has 13 amino acids. Germline V lookup: CDR1 MNHNS, CDR2 SASEGT. After removal of 4 bases from V and 3 bases from J, the junction contained 2 bases not matched to a gene. Here the CDR3 DNA reads TGTGCCAGCAGTGGCGACAGGGGCTACGAGCAGTACGTC. Translation: CASSGDRGYEQYV.

The chain recombines TRBV7-9 with TRBJ1-1; TRBD1 matches 9 bases. The length of the CDR3 is 13 residues. In germline, CDR1 is SEHNR, CDR2 FQNEAQ (reference sequence). Trimming took 4 bases from V and 7 from J; bases not matched to a gene: 4. CDR3 sequence: CASSSRDRDEAFF. The DNA of the CDR3 is TGTGCCAGCAGCTCCCGGGACAGGGATGAAGCTTTCTTT.

The chain recombines TRBV19 with TRBJ1-4; 7 bases align to TRBD1. The CDR3 extends over 16 amino acids. Germline CDR1 LNHDA, CDR2 SQIVND (reference sequence). J gave up 7 bases and V 7 bases, and 15 bases lay outside the gene matches. CDR3: CASKAGGAVGSEKLFF. In DNA, the CDR3 is TGTGCCAGTAAGGCAGGGGGTGCCGTCGGAAGTGAAAAACTGTTTTTT.

This clone has more than one count but fewer than ten. The V gene is TRBV30, the J gene TRBJ2-3, with TRBD1 matching over 8 bases. With 7 bases clipped from V and 2 bases from J, the junction kept 8 bases outside the gene matches. CDR1 GTSNPN and CDR2 SVGIG come from the germline V gene (reference sequence). The CDR3 loop spans 14 amino acids. CDR3 DNA: TGTGCCTCCGCCCAGGGGGCTTACACAGATACGCAGTATTTT. It translates to CASAQGAYTDTQYF.

The rearrangement joins TRBV9 to TRBJ1-2; D is possibly TRBD1 (6 bases). Germline lookup yields CDR1 SGDLS and CDR2 YYNGEE. Trimming shortened V by 4 bases and J by 2 bases, and 15 bases separated the two germline ends. This CDR3 has 15 amino acids. The CDR3 DNA is TGTGCCAGCAGCCCAGAGGGACACTCAAACTATGGCTACACCTTC. It yields the protein CASSPEGHSNYGYTF.

The genes are TRBV14 and TRBJ1-1; 7 bases are a match to TRBD1. This CDR3 contains 18 residues. Per the germline V gene, CDR1 is SGHDN and CDR2 is FVKESK. V lost 1 base and J lost 5; bases outside the gene matches: 16. In nucleotides, the CDR3 is TGTGCCAGCAGCCAAGTTAGGGGGACAGCCCCCAGACGAACTGAAGCTTTCTTT. It encodes CASSQVRGTAPRRTEAFF.

This clone showed up just once. The CDR3 sequence is CASSFAGGGELFF. The CDR3 nucleotides are TGTGCCAGCAGTTTCGCGGGGGGCGGGGAGCTGTTTTTT. The chain carries TRBV28 and TRBJ2-2; 8 bases line up with TRBD2. This CDR3 is 13 amino acids long. The trim removed 3 bases at V and 7 bases at J, leaving 1 base unmatched. Per germline, CDR1 MDHEN and CDR2 SYDVKM. Complete variable domain (other parts from reference TRBV28 and TRBJ2-2): DVKVTQSSRYLVKRTGEKVFLECVQDMDHENMFWYRQDPGLGLRLIYFSYDVKMKEKGDIPEGYSVSREKKERFSLILESASTNQTSMYLCASSFAGGGELFFGEGSRLTVL.

This clone was recorded a few times. Here the CDR3 DNA reads TGTGCCAGCAGTTTATCGGGGGGGACAGATACGCAGTATTTT. Its protein product is CASSLSGGTDTQYF. V and J are TRBV27 and TRBJ2-3; TRBD2 matches 7 bases. The trim removed 0 bases at V and 3 bases at J, leaving 0 bases unmatched. Germline CDR1 is MNHEY and CDR2 is SMNVEV (reference sequence). This CDR3 is built from 14 residues.

This rearrangement joins TRBV9 to TRBJ2-6; D may be TRBD1 (5 bases). Germline V CDR1 and CDR2: SGDLS, YYNGEE. Trimming stripped 0 bases from V and 0 bases from J, with 16 bases between. The CDR3 totals 19 residues. The DNA of the CDR3 is TGTGCCAGCAGCGTAGAATTAGGACACTTTAGCTCTGGGGCCAACGTCCTGACTTTC. This encodes CASSVELGHFSSGANVLTF.

About this clone itself: Other DNA variants within this sample encode the same CDR3. V usage is TRBV6-6 and J usage is TRBJ1-1; perhaps TRBD1 as D (5 bases). Trimming stripped 0 bases from V and 1 base from J, with 6 bases between. The germline CDR1 and CDR2 sequences are MNHNY and SVGAGI (reference sequence). The CDR3 consists of 14 residues. The DNA of the CDR3 is TGTGCCAGCAGTTACTCCACAGGGAACACTGAAGCTTTCTTT. This sequence encodes CASSYSTGNTEAFF.

The chain couples TRBV5-1 to TRBJ1-1, with a weak D call TRBD1 (5 bases). There are 14 residues in the CDR3. CDR1 and CDR2 (germline): SGHRS, YFSETQ. Trimming cost V 1 base and J 6 bases, with 13 bases left between them. The CDR3 coding sequence is TGCGCCAGCAGCTTGTCAGCCAGGGTCTCTGAAGCTTTCTTT. It yields the protein CASSLSARVSEAFF.

This clone was seen only a few times. The chain links TRBV25-1 to TRBJ1-1, with TRBD1 as a possible D gene (6 bases). V shed 4 bases and J shed 5 bases, with 17 bases lying between them. Germline CDR1 MGHDK, CDR2 SYGVNS. The CDR3 consists of 15 residues. The CDR3 bases are TGTGCCAGCAGTGGCCAGGGGCCAAGGGTGACTGAAGCTTTCTTT. The encoded protein is CASSGQGPRVTEAFF.

V usage is TRBV5-1 and J usage is TRBJ2-7; 9 bases fit TRBD1. The CDR3 extends over 14 amino acids. Germline CDR1 and CDR2: SGHRS and YFSETQ. V was pared by 3 bases and J by 5 bases, with 6 bases of the junction left unmatched. Here the CDR3 DNA reads TGCGCCAGCAGCTGGGGGACAGGGCAGGACGAGCAGTACGTC. This gives the protein CASSWGTGQDEQYV.

J is TRBJ2-5 and V is TRBV12-5; TRBD1 matches at 8 bases. The CDR3 loop spans 16 amino acids. CDR1 and CDR2 (germline): LGHNT, FRNRAP. V was clipped by 5 bases and J by 0 bases; unmatched bases: 8. CDR3 residues: CASGVGQGLYQETQYF. The CDR3 nucleotides read TGTGCTAGTGGTGTTGGACAGGGATTGTACCAAGAGACCCAGTACTTC.

The V call is TRBV2, the J call TRBJ1-6; TRBD1 agrees at 11 bases. Germline V gives CDR1 SNHLY, CDR2 FYNNEI. The CDR3 has 16 residues. The junction had 12 bases not matched to a gene; V was cut back by 7 bases and J by 10 bases. The CDR3 is CASTSSPGTGGSPLHF. DNA for the CDR3: TGTGCCAGCACCTCCAGCCCCGGGACAGGGGGGTCACCCCTCCACTTT.

V usage is TRBV14 and J usage is TRBJ2-7, with 7 bases fitting TRBD1. CDR1 and CDR2 (germline): SGHDN, FVKESK. Trimming removed 3 bases from V and 0 bases from J; junction bases left unmatched: 2. The CDR3 runs 14 residues. The CDR3 reads CASSHWDSSYEQYV. As DNA, the CDR3 is TGTGCCAGCAGCCACTGGGACAGCTCCTACGAGCAGTACGTC.